This T cell receptor beta chain was captured in a study of T cells in localized non-small cell lung cancer. This clone is judged medium-sized. Its target is not known. In each case, adjacent lung free of atypia was taken at least 2 cm from the tumor margin. General observations from the study: It was uninvolved adjacent lung that showed the highest T cell clonality, exceeding tumor. The study sequenced only one region of the tumor. As a result, intratumor heterogeneity could not be excluded and remains possible.

The CDR3 spans 15 residues. Germline V gene sequence: CDR1 SGHNT, CDR2 YENEEA. Between the trimmed V and J ends, which lost 4 bases and 2 bases, there was a span of 14 bases. Assay used: immunoSEQ multiplex PCR; TCRdb lists only in-frame clones, some missing. Found here are thousands of clones, about 29% of them singletons; the top ten hold around 25%. Sequenced here: normal lung tissue next to the tumor, sampled before any cancer treatment. The sequence was obtained from a man aged 40-75 years with stage I lung adenocarcinoma. The chain couples TRBV11-3 to TRBJ1-2; D may be TRBD1 (6 bases). The CDR3 spells CASSSYDQGNYGYTF. In DNA, the CDR3 is TGTGCCAGCAGCTCGTACGACCAGGGGAACTATGGCTACACCTTC.